The clone carrying this T cell receptor (beta chain) has a handful of counts. This entry belongs to a study of radiation and T cells in renal cell carcinoma. V lost 6 bases and J 3 bases, leaving 12 bases between the germline ends. The CDR3 is 14 amino acids. Germline lookup yields CDR1 MNHEY and CDR2 SMNVEV (reference sequence). Sequencing was performed with immunoSEQ multiplex PCR; in TCRdb, only in-frame clones are kept and a portion is missing. The sample holds approximately 25,000 clones, under 65% seen once. As for treatment: treatment-naive control, cytoreductive nephrectomy. Treatment-naive patients without radiation supplied the control tumors at nephrectomy.

The rearrangement links TRBV27 to TRBJ1-5, with TRBD1 as a possible D gene (5 bases). This clonotype originated in a human donor with renal cell carcinoma. This specimen was tumor tissue, taken from a patient whose treatment was nephrectomy without radiotherapy. Here the CDR3 DNA reads TGTGCCAGCAGAGCCGGGGCGCCCAATCAGCCCCAGCATTTT. It translates to CASRAGAPNQPQHF.